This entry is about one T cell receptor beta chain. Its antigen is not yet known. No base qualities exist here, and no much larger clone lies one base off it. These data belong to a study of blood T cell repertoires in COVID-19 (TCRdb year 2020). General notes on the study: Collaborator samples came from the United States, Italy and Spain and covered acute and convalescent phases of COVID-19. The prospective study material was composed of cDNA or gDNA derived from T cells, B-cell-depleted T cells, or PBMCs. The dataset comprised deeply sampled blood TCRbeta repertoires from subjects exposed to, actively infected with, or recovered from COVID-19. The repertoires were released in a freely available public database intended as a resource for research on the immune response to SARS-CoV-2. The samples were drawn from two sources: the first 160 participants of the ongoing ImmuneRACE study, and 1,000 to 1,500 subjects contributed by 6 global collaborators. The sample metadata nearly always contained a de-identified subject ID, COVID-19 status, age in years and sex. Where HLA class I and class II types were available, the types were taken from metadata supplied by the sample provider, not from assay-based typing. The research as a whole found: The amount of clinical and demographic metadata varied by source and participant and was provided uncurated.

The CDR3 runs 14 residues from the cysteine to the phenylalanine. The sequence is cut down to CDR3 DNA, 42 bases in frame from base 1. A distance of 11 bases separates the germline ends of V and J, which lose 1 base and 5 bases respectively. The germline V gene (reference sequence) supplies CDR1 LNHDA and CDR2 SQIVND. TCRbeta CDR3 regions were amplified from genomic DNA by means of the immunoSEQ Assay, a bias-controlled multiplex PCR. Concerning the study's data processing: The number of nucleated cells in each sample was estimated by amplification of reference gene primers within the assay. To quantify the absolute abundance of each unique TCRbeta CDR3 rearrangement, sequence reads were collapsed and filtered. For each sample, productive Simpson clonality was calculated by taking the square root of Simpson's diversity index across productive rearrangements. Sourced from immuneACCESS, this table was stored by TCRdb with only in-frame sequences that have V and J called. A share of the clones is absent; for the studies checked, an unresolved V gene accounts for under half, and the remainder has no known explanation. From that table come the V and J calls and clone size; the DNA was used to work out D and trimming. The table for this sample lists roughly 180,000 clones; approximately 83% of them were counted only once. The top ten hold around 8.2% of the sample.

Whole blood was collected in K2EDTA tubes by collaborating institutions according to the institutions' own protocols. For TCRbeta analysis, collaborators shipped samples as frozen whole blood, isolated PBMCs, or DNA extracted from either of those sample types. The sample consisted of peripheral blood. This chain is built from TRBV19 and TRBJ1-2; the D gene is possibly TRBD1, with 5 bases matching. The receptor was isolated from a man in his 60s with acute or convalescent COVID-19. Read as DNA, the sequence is TGTGCCAGTAGTATAGGGGAAGCAGGGTATGGCTACACCTTC. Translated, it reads CASSIGEAGYGYTF.